These T cell receptor beta chains were read from a single sample in a study of cytomegalovirus exposure and HLA in healthy donors. Sequencing used immunoSEQ multiplex PCR; TCRdb keeps in-frame clones, though not all of them. The sample records 100,000 to 150,000 clones, roughly two thirds being singletons. Sequencing was performed on PBMCs. These receptor sequences come from a man aged 25 to 45 in good health and CMV-seropositive. CDR3s include the opening cysteine and the closing phenylalanine or tryptophan. Only part of the rows carry a size: once, few, many, or a class if the clone is expanded.

v_gene: TRBV10-2; abundance: .; j_gene: TRBJ2-1; CDR3aa: CASSDPGLAGYNEQFF
v_gene: TRBV12-2; abundance: few; j_gene: TRBJ1-3; CDR3aa: CASRSPQSRAGGNTIYF
v_gene: TRBV19; abundance: few; j_gene: TRBJ2-7; CDR3aa: CASSNRGLYEQYF
v_gene: TRBV5-4; abundance: once; j_gene: TRBJ1-1; CDR3aa: CASSLSRSEVGTEAFF
v_gene: TRBV6-1; abundance: .; j_gene: TRBJ1-1; CDR3aa: CASSEDAGGGTEAFF
v_gene: TRBV5-4; abundance: .; j_gene: TRBJ2-3; CDR3aa: CASSSPRQGSTDTQYF
v_gene: TRBV2; abundance: .; j_gene: TRBJ1-3; CDR3aa: CASSEQGAPGNTIYF
v_gene: TRBV28; abundance: few; j_gene: TRBJ2-1; CDR3aa: CASSPLVDEQFF
v_gene: TRBV6-5; abundance: .; j_gene: TRBJ2-7; CDR3aa: CASSPLAVSSYEQYF
v_gene: TRBV28; abundance: few; j_gene: TRBJ1-2; CDR3aa: CASRRNVGARGYTF
v_gene: TRBV15; abundance: .; j_gene: TRBJ2-5; CDR3aa: CATSRGVQETQYF
v_gene: TRBV5-4; abundance: .; j_gene: TRBJ1-2; CDR3aa: CASSTPQGLYGYTF
v_gene: TRBV10-3; abundance: .; j_gene: TRBJ2-1; CDR3aa: CAISESGLRFF
v_gene: TRBV12-5; abundance: .; j_gene: TRBJ2-2; CDR3aa: CASGLVQAVTGELFF
v_gene: TRBV5-6; abundance: .; j_gene: TRBJ2-7; CDR3aa: CASSLGDRAHEQYF
v_gene: TRBV14; abundance: .; j_gene: TRBJ1-2; CDR3aa: CASSQGRTRGGYTF
v_gene: TRBV7-9; abundance: .; j_gene: TRBJ1-1; CDR3aa: CASSHRSTEAFF
v_gene: TRBV27; abundance: .; j_gene: TRBJ2-7; CDR3aa: CASSLTGTGYGEQYF
v_gene: TRBV2; abundance: .; j_gene: TRBJ2-6; CDR3aa: CASILNGGAGANVLTF
v_gene: TRBV5-1; abundance: .; j_gene: TRBJ2-1; CDR3aa: CASSLAVTGGFNEQFF
v_gene: TRBV7-2; abundance: .; j_gene: TRBJ2-2; CDR3aa: CASSFQVPNTGELFF
v_gene: TRBV9; abundance: few; j_gene: TRBJ2-7; CDR3aa: CASSMTGLSYEQYF
v_gene: TRBV19; abundance: .; j_gene: TRBJ2-2; CDR3aa: CASSLEFTGELFF
v_gene: TRBV4-1; abundance: .; j_gene: TRBJ2-2; CDR3aa: CASSQVTGGPASFF
v_gene: TRBV27; abundance: .; j_gene: TRBJ2-5; CDR3aa: CASSLFRGGQETQYF
v_gene: TRBV7-2; abundance: .; j_gene: TRBJ2-2; CDR3aa: CASSFPPTNTGELFF
v_gene: TRBV27; abundance: .; j_gene: TRBJ2-3; CDR3aa: CASSSFTDTQYF
v_gene: TRBV7-8; abundance: .; j_gene: TRBJ2-5; CDR3aa: CASSLHSRGQETQYF
v_gene: TRBV29-1; abundance: .; j_gene: TRBJ2-1; CDR3aa: CSVEPRATSGMSGEQFF
v_gene: TRBV29-1; abundance: .; j_gene: TRBJ1-1; CDR3aa: CSVESRANTEAFF
v_gene: TRBV4-1; abundance: .; j_gene: TRBJ2-1; CDR3aa: CASSQGQGTASGRWGEQFF
v_gene: TRBV5-1; abundance: .; j_gene: TRBJ2-2; CDR3aa: CASSYRGSGELFF
v_gene: TRBV15; abundance: .; j_gene: TRBJ2-5; CDR3aa: CATSRAPLTSKETQYF
v_gene: TRBV5-1; abundance: .; j_gene: TRBJ2-5; CDR3aa: CASSPGTGGKETQYF
v_gene: TRBV19; abundance: .; j_gene: TRBJ2-5; CDR3aa: CASSARTGAQYF
v_gene: TRBV4-2; abundance: .; j_gene: TRBJ2-2; CDR3aa: CASSQVQGSTGELFF
v_gene: TRBV7-9; abundance: .; j_gene: TRBJ2-2; CDR3aa: CASSLATGRGTGELFF
v_gene: TRBV6-6; abundance: .; j_gene: TRBJ1-1; CDR3aa: CASSYETSRTEAFF
v_gene: TRBV15; abundance: once; j_gene: TRBJ2-4; CDR3aa: CATSLGAGLAKNIQYF
v_gene: TRBV10-3; abundance: .; j_gene: TRBJ2-1; CDR3aa: CAISDPTSSYNEQFF
v_gene: TRBV5-1; abundance: .; j_gene: TRBJ1-1; CDR3aa: CASSLGRQWGVNTEAFF
v_gene: TRBV30; abundance: .; j_gene: TRBJ2-7; CDR3aa: CAWGLAGKIDTYEQYF
v_gene: TRBV5-6; abundance: .; j_gene: TRBJ2-5; CDR3aa: CASSRPGTSGSETQYF
v_gene: TRBV7-2; abundance: .; j_gene: TRBJ2-7; CDR3aa: CASSTEARTRYEQYF
v_gene: TRBV19; abundance: .; j_gene: TRBJ1-4; CDR3aa: CASSATPGVKLFF
v_gene: TRBV4-2; abundance: few; j_gene: TRBJ2-7; CDR3aa: CASSQDISGGSYEQYF
v_gene: TRBV2; abundance: .; j_gene: TRBJ2-1; CDR3aa: CASRKKRDEQFF
v_gene: TRBV7-6; abundance: few; j_gene: TRBJ2-1; CDR3aa: CASSLEMTSGTTLGNEQFF
v_gene: TRBV4-1; abundance: .; j_gene: TRBJ1-5; CDR3aa: CASSLGGAEYNQPQHF
v_gene: TRBV7-2; abundance: .; j_gene: TRBJ2-1; CDR3aa: CASSLRRTSNEQFF
v_gene: TRBV6-6; abundance: .; j_gene: TRBJ1-6; CDR3aa: CASSYGQGSSPLHF
v_gene: TRBV5-1; abundance: .; j_gene: TRBJ2-1; CDR3aa: CASSPRDLSYNEQFF
v_gene: TRBV2; abundance: .; j_gene: TRBJ2-1; CDR3aa: CGGGRDRYNEQFF
v_gene: TRBV18; abundance: .; j_gene: TRBJ1-2; CDR3aa: CASSPSDRSYGYTF
v_gene: TRBV6-6; abundance: .; j_gene: TRBJ2-3; CDR3aa: CASSVRVDTQYF
v_gene: TRBV5-5; abundance: .; j_gene: TRBJ1-2; CDR3aa: CASSPGQHVYGYTF